This passage covers 29 T cell receptor beta chains from one sample sequenced in a study of blood T cell repertoires in COVID-19. Here immunoSEQ multiplex PCR was the method, and the copy in TCRdb shows in-frame clones only, minus some. Seen here are 250,000 to 300,000 clones, nearly 90% observed once, and the top ten hold 2.9%. The sequenced sample was PBMCs or T cells enriched from blood (not recorded which). These receptor sequences come from a woman between 50 and 59 years old who had been exposed to COVID-19.

The chain carries TRBV14 and TRBJ2-3; TRBD2 might be the D (6 bases). V lost 2 bases to trimming and J lost 3 bases, with 12 bases between them. The CDR3 has 15 amino acids. The germline V gene has CDR1 SGHDN and CDR2 FVKESK. The CDR3 DNA is TGTGCCAGCAGCCAATTGGGGGGAGCGACAGATACGCAGTATTTT. As protein: CASSQLGGATDTQYF.

Regarding this clone: This sample also contains other DNA sequences that code for the same CDR3. The chain joins TRBV5-1 to TRBJ2-1, with TRBD2 matching over 9 bases. The length of the CDR3 is 15 residues. The germline V gene has CDR1 SGHRS and CDR2 YFSETQ. J lost 0 bases, V lost 2 bases, and 0 bases had no gene match. The CDR3 protein is CASSFSGSSYNEQFF. Here the CDR3 DNA reads TGCGCCAGCAGCTTTAGCGGGAGCTCCTACAATGAGCAGTTCTTC.

To note about this clone: Relative to the germline gene, one junction end is altered; a read error may explain this. The gene calls are TRBV7-9 and TRBJ1-2; a possible D gene is TRBD1 (6 bases). Germline CDR1 is SEHNR and CDR2 is FQNEAQ (reference sequence). The CDR3 spans 14 residues. CDR3 bases: TGTGCCAGCAGTTTAGCCGGGACATTCTATGGCTACACCTTC. This gives the protein CASSLAGTFYGYTF.

This chain connects TRBV7-9 to TRBJ1-1; weak D call: TRBD1 (5 bases). V lost 3 bases, J lost 0 bases, and 8 bases lay in between. CDR3 length: 14 amino acids. Germline values: CDR1 SEHNR, CDR2 FQNEAQ (reference sequence). In DNA form, the CDR3 reads TGTGCCAGCAGCTTGGGGGGGTTGAACACTGAAGCTTTCTTT. It specifies CASSLGGLNTEAFF.

This rearrangement joins TRBV19 to TRBJ2-7, with D possibly TRBD2 on 6 matching bases. Germline V CDR1 and CDR2: LNHDA, SQIVND (reference sequence). Trimming shortened V by 6 bases and J by 0 bases, and 15 bases separated the two germline ends. The CDR3 length is 15 residues. The CDR3 coding sequence is TGTGCCAGTAGCTGGGGGTCGGAGGGCTCCTACGAGCAGTACTTC. Amino acids: CASSWGSEGSYEQYF.

The chain employs TRBV27 and TRBJ2-7, with D possibly TRBD1 on 5 matching bases. Germline V gives CDR1 MNHEY, CDR2 SMNVEV (reference sequence). The CDR3 loop spans 13 amino acids. The germline V and J ends were trimmed by 5 bases and 1 base, with 9 bases remaining between them. This CDR3 reads CASSRRGSYEQYF. DNA of the CDR3: TGTGCCAGCAGTCGAAGGGGATCCTACGAGCAGTACTTC.

The rearrangement uses TRBV10-3 and TRBJ2-7, with 9 bases that match TRBD1. This CDR3 comprises 17 residues. Looked up from germline, CDR1 is ENHRY and CDR2 is SYGVKD. V lost 0 bases and J lost 3; bases outside the gene matches: 9. CDR3 in amino acids: CAISESGTGRSIYEQYF. The CDR3 region has the DNA TGTGCCATCAGTGAGTCGGGGACAGGGAGGAGTATCTACGAGCAGTACTTC.

The chain couples TRBV5-1 to TRBJ1-4; D might be TRBD1 (5 bases). This CDR3 is built from 15 residues. Germline V gene sequence: CDR1 SGHRS, CDR2 YFSETQ. V was clipped by 4 bases and J by 0 bases, with 10 bases between them. This CDR3 is CASSRTGPTNEKLFF. The DNA of the CDR3 is TGCGCCAGCAGCAGAACAGGCCCAACTAATGAAAAACTGTTTTTT.

This chain connects TRBV19 to TRBJ1-4; D gene ambiguous. In germline, CDR1 is LNHDA, CDR2 SQIVND (reference sequence). V lost 5 bases and J 1 base, leaving 8 bases between the germline ends. The CDR3 consists of 14 residues. This CDR3 reads CASSPSLTNEKLFF. The CDR3 nucleotides read TGTGCCAGTAGTCCCAGTTTAACTAATGAAAAACTGTTTTTT.

V and J are TRBV19 and TRBJ1-5; TRBD1 matches 8 bases. Per germline, CDR1 LNHDA and CDR2 SQIVND (reference sequence). This CDR3 is built from 16 residues. V lost 5 bases and J lost 7; bases outside the gene matches: 13. The CDR3 bases are TGTGCCAGTAGTCCGACGCCCTCAGGGGGCAGACAGCCCCAGCATTTT. Translated, it gives CASSPTPSGGRQPQHF.

The V call is TRBV5-1, the J call TRBJ2-3, with 10 bases that match TRBD2. With 4 bases clipped from V and 5 bases from J, the junction kept 10 bases outside the gene matches. CDR1 SGHRS and CDR2 YFSETQ come from the germline V gene. The CDR3 has 16 amino acids. CDR3 loop: CASSLGSSGGLDTQYF. In DNA, the CDR3 is TGCGCCAGCAGCCTGGGATCTAGCGGGGGTCTAGATACGCAGTATTTT.

The CDR3 DNA reads TGCGCCAGCAGCTTGGCAGCGGCGGGAGGGACTGAAGCTTTCTTT. It codes for CASSLAAAGGTEAFF. The J gene is TRBJ1-1, the V gene TRBV5-1; no definite D call. The germline V gene encodes CDR1 SGHRS and CDR2 YFSETQ. This CDR3 region has 15 residues. Trimming removed 0 bases from V and 5 bases from J, with 14 bases in between.

The chain joins TRBV28 to TRBJ2-5; D gene unclear. The CDR3 is 13 residues long. V was trimmed by 3 bases and J by 5 bases, leaving 10 bases between them. CDR1 is MDHEN, CDR2 SYDVKM, per germline. The CDR3 protein is CASSFVPGETQYF. The CDR3 DNA reads TGTGCCAGCAGTTTCGTCCCCGGGGAGACCCAGTACTTC.

V is TRBV27 and J is TRBJ2-6; the match to TRBD1 covers 7 bases. Germline V gives CDR1 MNHEY, CDR2 SMNVEV (reference sequence). With 6 bases clipped from V and 4 bases from J, the junction kept 18 bases outside the gene matches. The CDR3 extends over 19 amino acids. CDR3 coding DNA: TGTGCCAGCAGGCGACAGTTGACAGGGACCTTCGGGGGGGCCAACGTCCTGACTTTC. It translates to CASRRQLTGTFGGANVLTF.

This chain links TRBV5-1 with TRBJ1-1; TRBD1 might be the D (6 bases). The germline V gene has CDR1 SGHRS and CDR2 YFSETQ. The CDR3 has 13 residues. V shed 0 bases and J shed 10 bases, with 13 bases lying between them. CDR3 amino acids: CASSLVQGSGAFF. CDR3 nucleotide sequence: TGCGCCAGCAGCTTGGTCCAGGGGAGCGGAGCTTTCTTT.

For this clone: Different DNA sequences within this sample yield the same CDR3. The V and J genes are TRBV5-1 and TRBJ1-4, with TRBD1 matching over 10 bases. The V segment lost 2 bases and the J segment 5 bases; nucleotides outside the gene matches: 3. The CDR3 covers 15 residues. CDR1 SGHRS and CDR2 YFSETQ come from the germline V gene. The CDR3 loop is CASSLRTGGNEKLFF. Here the CDR3 DNA reads TGCGCCAGCAGCTTAAGGACAGGGGGAAATGAAAAACTGTTTTTT.

The sample holds a few counts of this clone. CDR3 sequence: CASNSYRNTEAFF. CDR3 coding DNA: TGTGCCAGCAATTCTTATAGGAACACTGAAGCTTTCTTT. The rearrangement joins TRBV2 to TRBJ1-1, with D uncertain. The length of the CDR3 is 13 residues. Trimming pared 7 bases from V and 1 base from J, leaving 10 bases between. Germline-derived CDR1 and CDR2 are SNHLY and FYNNEI.

The chain uses TRBV5-1 and TRBJ1-6, with D maybe TRBD1 (5 bases). The V gene's germline CDR1 is SGHRS and CDR2 YFSETQ. This CDR3 contains 16 residues. V was clipped by 4 bases and J by 8 bases, with 19 bases between them. CDR3 sequence (DNA): TGCGCCAGCAGCCAACAAGGGCAGGGTACTTATTCACCCCTCCACTTT. This sequence encodes CASSQQGQGTYSPLHF.

This rearrangement joins TRBV7-9 to TRBJ2-5, with D tentatively TRBD1 (5 bases). Germline CDR1 reads SEHNR; CDR2 reads FQNEAQ (reference sequence). The CDR3 consists of 14 residues. V was cut by 7 bases and J by 1 base, with 13 bases left in between. DNA of the CDR3: TGTGCCAGCAAGAATGTGGGGCCCCAAGAGACCCAGTACTTC. This sequence encodes CASKNVGPQETQYF.

The rearrangement joins TRBV2 to TRBJ1-2, with D unresolved. Germline-derived CDR1 and CDR2 are SNHLY and FYNNEI. V lost 6 bases, J lost 4 bases, and 18 bases lay in between. The CDR3 has 15 amino acids. The CDR3 DNA sequence: TGTGCCAGCAGGGTGGAGGATTTCCCTACCTATGGCTACACCTTC. It is translated as CASRVEDFPTYGYTF.

This chain uses TRBV5-1 with TRBJ2-3; 11 bases match TRBD2. The CDR3 is 17 residues long. The J segment lost 4 bases and the V segment lost 0 bases, leaving 7 bases of the junction unmatched. Germline V gene sequence: CDR1 SGHRS, CDR2 YFSETQ. CDR3 sequence (DNA): TGCGCCAGCAGCTTGGTGGCTAGCGGGGGGAGGGCAGATACGCAGTATTTT. Its translation is CASSLVASGGRADTQYF.

The V and J genes are TRBV15 and TRBJ2-3; tentative D call: TRBD2 (6 bases). The germline CDR1 and CDR2 sequences are LNHNV and YYDKDF (reference sequence). The CDR3 has 12 residues. V lost 1 base to trimming and J lost 10 bases, with 9 bases between them. For the CDR3, the DNA is TGTGCCACCAGCAGAGTCGAGCGGGCGCAGTATTTT. This sequence encodes CATSRVERAQYF.

This clone was seen a single time. The gene calls are TRBV7-2 and TRBJ2-7; TRBD2 aligns across 7 bases. The germline V gene encodes CDR1 SGHTA and CDR2 FQGNSA. The CDR3 is 14 residues long. The V gene end was trimmed by 5 bases and the J gene end by 0 bases; junction bases not matched to a gene: 4. The chain's CDR3 is CASSPRDYSYEQYF. Written as DNA, the CDR3 is TGTGCCAGCAGCCCCCGGGACTACTCCTACGAGCAGTACTTC.

The rearrangement links TRBV27 to TRBJ2-7, with 11 bases lining up with TRBD2. The length of the CDR3 is 15 residues. The ends lost 6 bases at V and 0 bases at J; junction bases unmatched: 4. CDR1 is MNHEY, CDR2 SMNVEV, per germline (reference sequence). CDR3 in amino acids: CASSNSGGVSYEQYF. The CDR3 region has the DNA TGTGCCAGCAGCAATAGCGGGGGGGTCTCCTACGAGCAGTACTTC.

V and J are TRBV21-1 and TRBJ1-2; the D call in the table, TRBD1, was not verified against the DNA. TRBV21-1 is a recognized pseudogene. CDR3 length: 16 amino acids. CDR3 residues: CASPNPTGQGGYGYTF. The CDR3 region has the DNA TGTGCCAGCCCAAACCCGACGGGACAGGGAGGGTATGGCTACACCTTC.

The sample holds one count of this clone. This chain connects TRBV18 to TRBJ1-2; D is unclear. Trimming pared 3 bases from V and 4 bases from J, leaving 15 bases between. The CDR3 is made up of 15 amino acids. CDR1 is KGHSH, CDR2 LQKENI, per germline. The CDR3 DNA is TGTGCCAGCTCACCCCAGGACTCCAGCCCCTATGGCTACACCTTC. Translating gives CASSPQDSSPYGYTF.

This chain connects TRBV19 to TRBJ1-4, with D perhaps TRBD1 (5 bases). Per germline, CDR1 LNHDA and CDR2 SQIVND (reference sequence). This CDR3 comprises 15 residues. Trimming took off 5 bases at V and 7 bases at J, with 17 bases between the two ends. This CDR3 is CASSSGGALGEKLFF. As DNA, the CDR3 is TGTGCCAGTAGTTCCGGCGGGGCGTTGGGTGAAAAACTGTTTTTT.

The chain employs TRBV3-1 (or the pseudogene TRBV3-2) and TRBJ2-7; 7 nucleotides line up with TRBD2. The germline V gene encodes CDR1 LGHDT and CDR2 YNNKEL (reference sequence). J was trimmed by 6 bases and V by 8 bases; bases with no gene match: 13. The CDR3 spans 14 residues. CDR3 in DNA: TGTGCCAGCGAAAACCGGGGAGGGAAGCGCGAGCAGTACTTC. Its protein product is CASENRGGKREQYF.

The DNA for the CDR3 is TGTGCCAGCAGCGGTTCCTTAGCGGGCGGGGAGCTGTTTTTT. Translation: CASSGSLAGGELFF. The chain is built from TRBV9 and TRBJ2-2; the match to TRBD2 covers 7 bases. Germline CDR1 SGDLS, CDR2 YYNGEE. The CDR3 has 14 amino acids. Trimming removed 3 bases from V and 7 bases from J; junction bases left unmatched: 6.